In this sample, the clone carrying this T cell receptor beta chain turned up once. The data stem from a study of blood T cell repertoires in COVID-19. Whole-study context: T cells, B-cell-depleted T cells, or PBMCs provided the cDNA or gDNA that served as material.

Sequenced by immunoSEQ multiplex PCR; TCRdb stores in-frame clones only, minus some. The sample includes around 140,000 clones, 75% to 90% of them seen just once. Sequencing was performed on peripheral blood. The sequence derives from a man between 65 and 85 years old who had recovered from COVID-19.

In DNA form, the CDR3 reads TGTGCCTGGAGTTCGACGGGGATTAGTGGAGGAACTGAAGCTTTCTTT. Translating it yields CAWSSTGISGGTEAFF. The genes are TRBV30 and TRBJ1-1; no clear D gene. The CDR3 covers 16 residues. CDR1 and CDR2 from the germline V gene are GTSNPN and SVGIG (reference sequence). The V end was cut by 2 bases, the J end by 5 bases, with 21 bases between. Complete variable domain (other parts from reference TRBV30 and TRBJ1-1): SQTIHQWPATLVQPVGSPLSLECTVEGTSNPNLYWYRQAAGRGLQLLFYSVGIGQISSEVPQNLSASRPQDRQFILSSKKLLLSDSGFYLCAWSSTGISGGTEAFFGQGTRLTVV.